Listed below are T cell receptor beta chains from one sample, sequenced in a study of blood T cell repertoires in COVID-19. Only in-frame clones appear in the TCRdb table, and some are missing; sequencing was by immunoSEQ multiplex PCR. The repertoire holds more than 45,000 clones, with around nine tenths as singletons. The sequenced sample was peripheral blood. These receptors were obtained from a woman of 80 years or more with acute or convalescent COVID-19. Both conserved end residues are part of each CDR3. The order of the fields is clone size, J gene, D gene, V gene, CDR3 length, CDR3 protein, CDR3 DNA. The D gene is left open where the match is weak. The size of a clone is reported for some rows only, either as once, few or many, or as a class for expanded clones.

clone_size: NA
j_call: TRBJ2-3
d_call: NA
v_call: TRBV6-5
cdr3_length: 13
cdr3_aa: CASTGGITDTQYF
cdr3_nt: TGTGCCAGCACTGGCGGGATCACAGATACGCAGTATTTT

clone_size: NA
j_call: TRBJ1-1
d_call: NA
v_call: TRBV25-1
cdr3_length: 13
cdr3_aa: CASSESLTGRAFF
cdr3_nt: TGTGCCAGCAGTGAATCTCTTACAGGGAGAGCTTTCTTT

clone_size: NA
j_call: TRBJ1-5
d_call: TRBD1
v_call: TRBV19
cdr3_length: 17
cdr3_aa: CASSTADRGGRNQPQHF
cdr3_nt: TGTGCCAGTAGTACAGCTGACAGGGGTGGGCGCAATCAGCCCCAGCATTTT

clone_size: NA
j_call: TRBJ1-2
d_call: NA
v_call: TRBV28
cdr3_length: 13
cdr3_aa: CATRPGRVDGYTF
cdr3_nt: TGTGCCACTAGACCCGGCAGGGTGGATGGCTACACCTTC

clone_size: NA
j_call: TRBJ1-5
d_call: TRBD1
v_call: TRBV3-1/TRBV3-2
cdr3_length: 14
cdr3_aa: CASSQSEGAQPQHF
cdr3_nt: TGTGCCAGCAGCCAGTCGGAGGGGGCTCAGCCCCAGCATTTT

clone_size: once
j_call: TRBJ2-3
d_call: TRBD2
v_call: TRBV24-1
cdr3_length: 18
cdr3_aa: CATSDYPGLDLGTDTQYF
cdr3_nt: TGTGCCACCAGTGACTACCCGGGACTAGACCTCGGCACAGATACGCAGTATTTT

clone_size: NA
j_call: TRBJ2-1
d_call: NA
v_call: TRBV9
cdr3_length: 14
cdr3_aa: CASSVVGPGGEQFF
cdr3_nt: TGTGCCAGCAGCGTAGTTGGTCCGGGTGGTGAGCAGTTCTTC

clone_size: NA
j_call: TRBJ1-3
d_call: TRBD1
v_call: TRBV7-9
cdr3_length: 15
cdr3_aa: CASSVDRAAGNTIYF
cdr3_nt: TGTGCCAGCAGCGTAGACAGGGCGGCTGGAAACACCATATATTTT

clone_size: NA
j_call: TRBJ1-2
d_call: NA
v_call: TRBV28
cdr3_length: 14
cdr3_aa: CASSSPQGSYGYTF
cdr3_nt: TGTGCCAGCAGTTCTCCGCAGGGGTCCTATGGCTACACCTTC

clone_size: NA
j_call: TRBJ1-2
d_call: NA
v_call: TRBV4-3
cdr3_length: 15
cdr3_aa: CASSQDRAPNYGYTF
cdr3_nt: TGCGCCAGCAGCCAAGACAGGGCTCCTAACTATGGCTACACCTTC

clone_size: NA
j_call: TRBJ1-4
d_call: NA
v_call: TRBV14
cdr3_length: 13
cdr3_aa: CASSPGFREGLFF
cdr3_nt: TGTGCCAGCAGCCCAGGGTTCCGGGAGGGACTGTTTTTT

clone_size: NA
j_call: TRBJ2-3
d_call: TRBD1
v_call: TRBV5-1
cdr3_length: 15
cdr3_aa: CASSSGQGFTDTQYF
cdr3_nt: TGCGCCAGCAGCTCCGGACAGGGGTTCACAGATACGCAGTATTTT

clone_size: NA
j_call: TRBJ2-7
d_call: TRBD2
v_call: TRBV7-2
cdr3_length: 15
cdr3_aa: CASSFGTSGMGEQYF
cdr3_nt: TGTGCCAGCAGCTTTGGGACTAGCGGAATGGGGGAGCAGTACTTC

clone_size: NA
j_call: TRBJ1-6
d_call: TRBD1
v_call: TRBV9
cdr3_length: 14
cdr3_aa: CASSVGQGASPLHF
cdr3_nt: TGTGCCAGCAGCGTCGGACAGGGGGCATCACCCCTCCACTTT

clone_size: NA
j_call: TRBJ1-4
d_call: NA
v_call: TRBV7-3
cdr3_length: 15
cdr3_aa: CASALLGEDNEKLFF
cdr3_nt: TGTGCCAGCGCGTTGCTGGGGGAGGATAATGAAAAACTGTTTTTT

clone_size: NA
j_call: TRBJ2-4
d_call: TRBD2
v_call: TRBV30
cdr3_length: 16
cdr3_aa: CACRLAGVPAKNIQYF
cdr3_nt: TGTGCCTGCCGACTAGCGGGAGTACCCGCCAAAAACATTCAGTACTTC

clone_size: NA
j_call: TRBJ2-7
d_call: NA
v_call: TRBV3-1/TRBV3-2
cdr3_length: 14
cdr3_aa: CASSQEESSYEQYF
cdr3_nt: TGTGCCAGCAGCCAAGAGGAGAGCTCCTACGAGCAGTACTTC